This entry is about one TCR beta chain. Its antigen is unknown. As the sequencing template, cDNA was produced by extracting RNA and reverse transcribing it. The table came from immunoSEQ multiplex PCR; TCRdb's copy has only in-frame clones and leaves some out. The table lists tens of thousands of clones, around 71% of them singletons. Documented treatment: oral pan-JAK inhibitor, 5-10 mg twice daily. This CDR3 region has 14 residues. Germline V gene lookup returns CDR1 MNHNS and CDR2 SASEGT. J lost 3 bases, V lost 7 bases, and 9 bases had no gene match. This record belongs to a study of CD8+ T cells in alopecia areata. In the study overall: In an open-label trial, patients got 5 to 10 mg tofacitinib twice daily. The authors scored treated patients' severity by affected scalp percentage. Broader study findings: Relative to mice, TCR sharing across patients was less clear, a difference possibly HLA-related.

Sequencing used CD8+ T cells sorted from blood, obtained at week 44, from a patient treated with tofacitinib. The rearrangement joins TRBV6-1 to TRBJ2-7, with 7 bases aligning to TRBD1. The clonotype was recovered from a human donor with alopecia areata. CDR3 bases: TGTGCCAGCAAACAGGGGCAGGGCGGCTACGAGCAGTACTTC. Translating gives CASKQGQGGYEQYF.